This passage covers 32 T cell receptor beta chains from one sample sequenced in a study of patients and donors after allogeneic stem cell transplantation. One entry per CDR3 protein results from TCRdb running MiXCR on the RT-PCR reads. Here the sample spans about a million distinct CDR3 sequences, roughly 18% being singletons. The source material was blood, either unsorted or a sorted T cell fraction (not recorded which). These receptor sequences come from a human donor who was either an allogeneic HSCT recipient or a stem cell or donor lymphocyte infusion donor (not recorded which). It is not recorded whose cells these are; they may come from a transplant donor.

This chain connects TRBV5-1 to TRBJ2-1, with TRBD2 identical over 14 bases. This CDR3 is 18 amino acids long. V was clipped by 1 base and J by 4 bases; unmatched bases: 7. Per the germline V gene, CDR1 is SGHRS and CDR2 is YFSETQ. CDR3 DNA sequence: TGCGCCAGCAGCTTGTCGGGGACTAGCGGGAGAGAATACAATGAGCAGTTCTTC. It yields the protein CASSLSGTSGREYNEQFF.

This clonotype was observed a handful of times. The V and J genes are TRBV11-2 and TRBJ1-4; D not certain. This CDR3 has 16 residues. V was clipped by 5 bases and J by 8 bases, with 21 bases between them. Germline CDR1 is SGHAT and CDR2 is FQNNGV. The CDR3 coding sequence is TGTGCCAGCAGCCCGAGAGGCTCGGACCTGGGGGAAAAACTGTTTTTT. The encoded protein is CASSPRGSDLGEKLFF.

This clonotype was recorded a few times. The CDR3 region has the DNA TGCAGCGTAGGAAATACAGGGGGTGATGCGGTCACCATATATTTT. It encodes CSVGNTGGDAVTIYF. J is TRBJ1-3 and V is TRBV29-1, with TRBD1 matching 8 bases. This CDR3 is built from 15 residues. V shed 6 bases, J shed 9 bases, and the junction held 16 bases outside the gene matches. The germline gives CDR1 SQVTM, CDR2 ANQGSEA.

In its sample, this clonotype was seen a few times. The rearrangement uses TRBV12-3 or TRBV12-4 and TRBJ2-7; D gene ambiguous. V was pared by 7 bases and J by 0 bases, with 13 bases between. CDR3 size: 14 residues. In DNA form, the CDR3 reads TGTGCCAGCAAAACCACGCACACCTCCTACGAGCAGTACTTC. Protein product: CASKTTHTSYEQYF.

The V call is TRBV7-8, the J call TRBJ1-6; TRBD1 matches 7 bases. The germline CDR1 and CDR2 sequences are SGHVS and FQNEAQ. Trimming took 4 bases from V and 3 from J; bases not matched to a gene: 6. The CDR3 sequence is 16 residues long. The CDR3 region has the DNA TGTGCCAGCAGCTCCAAGGGACAGCTCTATAATTCACCCCTCCACTTT. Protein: CASSSKGQLYNSPLHF.

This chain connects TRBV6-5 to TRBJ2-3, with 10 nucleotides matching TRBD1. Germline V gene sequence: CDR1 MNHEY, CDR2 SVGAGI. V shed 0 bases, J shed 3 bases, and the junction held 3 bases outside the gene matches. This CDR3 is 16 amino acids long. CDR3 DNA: TGTGCCAGCAGTTACTCGGGACAGGGGTTGACAGATACGCAGTATTTT. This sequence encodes CASSYSGQGLTDTQYF.

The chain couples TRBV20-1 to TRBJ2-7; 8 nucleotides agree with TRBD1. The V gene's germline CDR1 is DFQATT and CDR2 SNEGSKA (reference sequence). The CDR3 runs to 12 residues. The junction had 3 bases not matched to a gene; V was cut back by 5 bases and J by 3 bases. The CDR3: CSADRGGYEQYF. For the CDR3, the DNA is TGCAGTGCTGACAGGGGCGGCTACGAGCAGTACTTC.

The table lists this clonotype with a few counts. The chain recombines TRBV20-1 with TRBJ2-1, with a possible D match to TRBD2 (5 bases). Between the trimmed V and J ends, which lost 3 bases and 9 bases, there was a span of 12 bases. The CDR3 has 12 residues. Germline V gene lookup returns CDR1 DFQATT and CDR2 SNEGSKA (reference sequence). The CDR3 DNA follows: TGCAGTGCTAGCCTCAACGAGGGTGAGCAGTTCTTC. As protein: CSASLNEGEQFF.

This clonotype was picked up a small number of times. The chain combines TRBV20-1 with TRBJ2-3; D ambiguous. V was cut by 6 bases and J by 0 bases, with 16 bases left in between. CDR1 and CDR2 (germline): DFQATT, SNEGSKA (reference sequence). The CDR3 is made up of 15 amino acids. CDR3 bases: TGCAGTGCCTCTCCTGACTTGGATAGCACAGATACGCAGTATTTT. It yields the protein CSASPDLDSTDTQYF.

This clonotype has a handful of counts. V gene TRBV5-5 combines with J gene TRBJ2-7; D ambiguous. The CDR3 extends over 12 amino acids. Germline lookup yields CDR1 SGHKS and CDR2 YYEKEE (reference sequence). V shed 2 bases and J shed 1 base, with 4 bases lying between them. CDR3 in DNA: TGTGCCAGCAGCTTTTTTTCCTACGAGCAGTACTTC. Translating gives CASSFFSYEQYF.

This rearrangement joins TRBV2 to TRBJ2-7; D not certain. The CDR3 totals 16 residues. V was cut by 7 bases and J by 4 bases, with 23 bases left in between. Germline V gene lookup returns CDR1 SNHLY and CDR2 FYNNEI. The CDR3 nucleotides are TGTGCCAGCAAGGTCGAGATCGGTCTCCAAGGTTACGAGCAGTACTTC. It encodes CASKVEIGLQGYEQYF.

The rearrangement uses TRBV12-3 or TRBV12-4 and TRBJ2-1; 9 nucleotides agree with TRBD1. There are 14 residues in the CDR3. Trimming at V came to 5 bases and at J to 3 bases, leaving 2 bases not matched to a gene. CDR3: CASSRQGDYNEQFF. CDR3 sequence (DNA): TGTGCCAGCAGTCGACAGGGGGACTACAATGAGCAGTTCTTC.

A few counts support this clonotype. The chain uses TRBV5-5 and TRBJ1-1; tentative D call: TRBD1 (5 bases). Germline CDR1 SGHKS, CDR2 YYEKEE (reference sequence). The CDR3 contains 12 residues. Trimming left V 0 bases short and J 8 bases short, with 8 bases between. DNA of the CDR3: TGTGCCAGCAGCTTGGCGGGGGAAGAAGCTTTCTTT. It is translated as CASSLAGEEAFF.

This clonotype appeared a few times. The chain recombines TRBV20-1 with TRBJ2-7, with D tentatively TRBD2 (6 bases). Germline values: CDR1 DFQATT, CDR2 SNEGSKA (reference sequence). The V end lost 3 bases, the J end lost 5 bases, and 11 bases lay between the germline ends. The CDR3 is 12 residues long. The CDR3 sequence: CSASVGGHEQYF. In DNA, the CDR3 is TGCAGTGCTAGTGTGGGAGGCCACGAGCAGTACTTC.

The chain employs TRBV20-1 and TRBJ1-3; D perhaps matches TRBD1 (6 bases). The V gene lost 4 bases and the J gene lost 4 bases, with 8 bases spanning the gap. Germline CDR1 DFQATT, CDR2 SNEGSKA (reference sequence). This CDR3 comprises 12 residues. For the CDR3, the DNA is TGCAGTGCTACAGGGGACGGAAACACCATATATTTT. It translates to CSATGDGNTIYF.

CDR3 in DNA: TGCAGTGCTCGGGAGGGACAAAACTATGGCTACACCTTC. Its translation is CSAREGQNYGYTF. The chain couples TRBV20-1 to TRBJ1-2; D might be TRBD1 (6 bases). CDR3 length equals 13 residues. Germline CDR1 reads DFQATT; CDR2 reads SNEGSKA (reference sequence). V was cut by 5 bases and J by 2 bases, with 12 bases left in between.

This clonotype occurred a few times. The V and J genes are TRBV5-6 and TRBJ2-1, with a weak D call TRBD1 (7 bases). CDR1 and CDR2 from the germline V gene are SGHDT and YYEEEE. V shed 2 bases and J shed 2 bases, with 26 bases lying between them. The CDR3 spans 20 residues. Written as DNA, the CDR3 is TGTGCCAGCAGCTTTAAGGGGGCCCCGGTTAGCGGCCGAACCTACAATGAGCAGTTCTTC. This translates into CASSFKGAPVSGRTYNEQFF.

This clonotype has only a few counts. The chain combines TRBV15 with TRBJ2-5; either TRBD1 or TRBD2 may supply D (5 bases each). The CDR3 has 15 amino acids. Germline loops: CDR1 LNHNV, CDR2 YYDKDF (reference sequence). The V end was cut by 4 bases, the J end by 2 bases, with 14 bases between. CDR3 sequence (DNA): TGTGCCACCAGCACGACACCGGGACGGCAAGAGACCCAGTACTTC. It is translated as CATSTTPGRQETQYF.

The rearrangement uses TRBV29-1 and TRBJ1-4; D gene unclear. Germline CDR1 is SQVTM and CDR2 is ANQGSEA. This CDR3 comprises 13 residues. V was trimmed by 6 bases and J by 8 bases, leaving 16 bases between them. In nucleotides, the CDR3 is TGCAGCGTAGAAAGGAGGGTTGGGGAAAAACTGTTTTTT. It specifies CSVERRVGEKLFF.

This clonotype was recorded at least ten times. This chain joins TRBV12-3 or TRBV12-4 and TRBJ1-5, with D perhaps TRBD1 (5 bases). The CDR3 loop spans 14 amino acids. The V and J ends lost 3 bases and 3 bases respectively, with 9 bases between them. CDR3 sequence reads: CASSLRTSNQPQHF. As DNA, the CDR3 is TGTGCCAGCAGTTTGAGGACATCCAATCAGCCCCAGCATTTT.

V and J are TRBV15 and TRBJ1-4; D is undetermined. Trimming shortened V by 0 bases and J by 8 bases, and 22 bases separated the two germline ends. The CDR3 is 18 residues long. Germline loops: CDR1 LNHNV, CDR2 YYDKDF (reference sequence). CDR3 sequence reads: CATSREWARGDAGEKLFF. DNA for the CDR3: TGTGCCACCAGCAGAGAGTGGGCCCGGGGAGACGCGGGGGAAAAACTGTTTTTT.

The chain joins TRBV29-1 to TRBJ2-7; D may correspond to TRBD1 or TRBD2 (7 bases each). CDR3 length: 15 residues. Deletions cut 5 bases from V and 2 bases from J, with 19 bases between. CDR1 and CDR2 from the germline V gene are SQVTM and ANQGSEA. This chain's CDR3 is CSVREGAMIAYEQYF. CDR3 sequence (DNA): TGCAGCGTTAGGGAGGGGGCAATGATAGCCTACGAGCAGTACTTC.

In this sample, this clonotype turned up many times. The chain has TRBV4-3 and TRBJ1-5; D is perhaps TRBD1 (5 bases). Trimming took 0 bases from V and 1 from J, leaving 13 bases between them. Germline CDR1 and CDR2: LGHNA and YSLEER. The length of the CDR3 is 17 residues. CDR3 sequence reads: CASSQEPGTLSNQPQHF. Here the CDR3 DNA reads TGCGCCAGCAGCCAAGAACCAGGGACCTTGAGCAATCAGCCCCAGCATTTT.

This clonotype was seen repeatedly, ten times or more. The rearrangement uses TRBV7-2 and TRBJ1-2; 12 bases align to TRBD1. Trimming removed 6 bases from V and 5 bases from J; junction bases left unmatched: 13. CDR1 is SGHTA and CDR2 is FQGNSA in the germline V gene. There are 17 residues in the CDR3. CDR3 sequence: CASREGQGAPTTYGYTF. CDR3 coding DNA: TGTGCCAGCAGGGAGGGACAGGGGGCGCCGACCACATATGGCTACACCTTC.

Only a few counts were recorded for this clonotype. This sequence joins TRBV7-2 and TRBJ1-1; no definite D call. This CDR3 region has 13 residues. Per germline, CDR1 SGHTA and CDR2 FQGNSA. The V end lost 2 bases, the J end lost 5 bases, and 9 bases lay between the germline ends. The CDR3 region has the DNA TGTGCCAGCAGCTTACTATCCTCGACTGAAGCTTTCTTT. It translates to CASSLLSSTEAFF.

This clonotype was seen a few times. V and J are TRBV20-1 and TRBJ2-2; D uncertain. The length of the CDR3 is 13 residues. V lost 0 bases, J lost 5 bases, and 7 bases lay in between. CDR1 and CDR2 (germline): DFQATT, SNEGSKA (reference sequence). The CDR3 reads CSARELGTGELFF. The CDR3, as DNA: TGCAGTGCTAGAGAATTAGGGACCGGGGAGCTGTTTTTT.

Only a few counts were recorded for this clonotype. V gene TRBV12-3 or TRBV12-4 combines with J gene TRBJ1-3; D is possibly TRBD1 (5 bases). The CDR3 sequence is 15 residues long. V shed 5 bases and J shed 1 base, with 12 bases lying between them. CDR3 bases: TGTGCCAGCAGTCCCTTTACAGGTTCTGGAAACACCATATATTTT. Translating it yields CASSPFTGSGNTIYF.

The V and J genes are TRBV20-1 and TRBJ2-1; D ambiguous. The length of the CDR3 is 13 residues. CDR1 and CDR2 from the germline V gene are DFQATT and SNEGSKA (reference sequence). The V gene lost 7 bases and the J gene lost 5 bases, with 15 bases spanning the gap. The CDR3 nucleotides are TGCAGTGTGTTGCTTGATTCCCACAATGAGCAGTTCTTC. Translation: CSVLLDSHNEQFF.

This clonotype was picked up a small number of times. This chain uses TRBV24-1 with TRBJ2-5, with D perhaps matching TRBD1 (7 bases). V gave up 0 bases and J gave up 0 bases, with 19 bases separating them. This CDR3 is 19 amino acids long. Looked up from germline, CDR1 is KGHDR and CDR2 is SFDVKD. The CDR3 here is CATSDLRRGQPDNQETQYF. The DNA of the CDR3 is TGTGCCACCAGTGATTTGCGGAGGGGACAGCCAGATAACCAAGAGACCCAGTACTTC.

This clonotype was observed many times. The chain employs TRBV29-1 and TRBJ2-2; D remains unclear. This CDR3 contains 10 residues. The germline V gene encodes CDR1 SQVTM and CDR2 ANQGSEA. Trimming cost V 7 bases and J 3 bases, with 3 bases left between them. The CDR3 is CSGYTGELFF. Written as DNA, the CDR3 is TGCAGCGGGTACACCGGGGAGCTGTTTTTT.

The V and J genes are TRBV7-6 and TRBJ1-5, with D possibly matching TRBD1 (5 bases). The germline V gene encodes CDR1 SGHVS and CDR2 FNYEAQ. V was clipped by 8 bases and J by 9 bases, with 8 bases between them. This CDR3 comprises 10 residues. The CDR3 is CASSRGPQHF. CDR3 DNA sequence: TGTGCCAGCTCGAGGGGGCCCCAGCATTTT.

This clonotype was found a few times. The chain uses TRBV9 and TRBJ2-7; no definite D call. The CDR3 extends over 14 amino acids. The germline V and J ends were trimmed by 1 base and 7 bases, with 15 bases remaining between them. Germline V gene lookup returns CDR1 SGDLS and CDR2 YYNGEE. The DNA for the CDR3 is TGTGCCAGCAGCGTACTGGCGGACGCTGGGGAGCAGTACTTC. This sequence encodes CASSVLADAGEQYF.